Listed below are T cell receptor beta chains from one sample, sequenced in a study of lymphopenia after photon versus proton radiotherapy. Using immunoSEQ multiplex PCR, the repertoire was profiled, and TCRdb retains in-frame clones only, with some absent. The table has around 31,000 clones, 80% to 90% seen once. Material: peripheral blood, obtained from a patient treated with proton-based radiotherapy. The origin of the receptors is a woman in her 70s with pancreatic cancer. Some clones in this sample may be carry-over from other donors' samples. Both conserved end residues are part of each CDR3. A D gene is named only where the DNA matches it firmly. A clone size is listed for some rows: how often the clone was seen (once, few, many), or a class if it is expanded.

V,length,D,J,size,DNA,CDR3
TRBV5-1,17,-,TRBJ2-1,-,TGCGCCAGCAGCTTGGCCGTGGGGGTTTCCTCCTACAATGAGCAGTTCTTC,CASSLAVGVSSYNEQFF
TRBV5-4,15,-,TRBJ2-5,-,TGTGCCAGCACCCTTTCCCCAGCGTCGGGCGAGACCCAGTACTTC,CASTLSPASGETQYF
TRBV5-8,15,-,TRBJ2-3,-,TGTGCCAGCAGCCTCCCGGGACAAGGCACAGATACGCAGTATTTT,CASSLPGQGTDTQYF
TRBV4-3,14,-,TRBJ1-1,few,TGCGCCAGCAGCCATCGGACAGAGAACACTGAAGCTTTCTTT,CASSHRTENTEAFF
TRBV5-1,13,TRBD1,TRBJ1-2,-,TGCGCCAGCAGCTTCACAGGGGACGGTGGCTACACCTTC,CASSFTGDGGYTF
TRBV6-5,15,TRBD2,TRBJ2-1,-,TGTGCCAGCAGTCGTATAGCGGGAGGATACAATGAGCAGTTCTTC,CASSRIAGGYNEQFF
TRBV6-1,14,-,TRBJ1-2,-,TGTGCCAGCAGTGAAGCGGAAGGGCACTATGGCTACACCTTC,CASSEAEGHYGYTF
TRBV28,14,TRBD1,TRBJ2-7,-,TGTGCCAGCAGTTTAGACAGGGGAGCCTACGAGCAGTACTTC,CASSLDRGAYEQYF
TRBV5-1,13,-,TRBJ2-1,-,TGCGCCAGCAGCCCGATGGGGGCAGGTGAGCAGTTCTTC,CASSPMGAGEQFF
TRBV5-1,16,-,TRBJ1-2,-,TGCGCCAGCAGCTGGAAAGGAGGCACTGAGGGGGATGGCTACACCTTC,CASSWKGGTEGDGYTF
TRBV28,15,TRBD1,TRBJ2-5,-,TGTGCCAGCAGCAACCCCAGGGGGCGAACTGAGCTCCAGTACTTC,CASSNPRGRTELQYF
TRBV4-1,15,-,TRBJ2-2,-,TGCGCCAGCAGCCAACCGGATCGGGGAACCGGGGAGCTGTTTTTT,CASSQPDRGTGELFF
TRBV5-1,14,-,TRBJ2-3,once,TGCGCCAGTAGTTTTGTGGGAGAAACAGATACGCAGTATTTT,CASSFVGETDTQYF
TRBV6-1,13,-,TRBJ2-7,-,TGTGCCAGCAGTGTCGGGGACGGCTACGAGCAGTACTTC,CASSVGDGYEQYF
TRBV4-1,13,-,TRBJ2-5,few,TGCGCCAGCAGCCGAGCCTCGAAAGAGACCCAGTACTTC,CASSRASKETQYF
TRBV7-2,15,-,TRBJ2-1,-,TGTGCCAGCAGCTTAAGCGGTGGCTCCTACAATGAGCAGTTCTTC,CASSLSGGSYNEQFF
TRBV6-5,14,-,TRBJ1-4,-,TGTGCCAGCAGTTATTCGGATTCCGGTGAAAAACTGTTTTTT,CASSYSDSGEKLFF
TRBV5-1,15,TRBD1,TRBJ1-3,-,TGCGCCAGCAGCTTAACAGGGGGCCCTGGAAACACCATATATTTT,CASSLTGGPGNTIYF
TRBV18,17,TRBD1,TRBJ1-3,-,TGTGCCAGCTCACCACCGGTATCACAGGGGGCCTCAAACACCATATATTTT,CASSPPVSQGASNTIYF
TRBV28,15,TRBD1,TRBJ1-2,-,TGTGCCAGCAGTTATCCAGGACAGGGTCAAGATGGCTACACCTTC,CASSYPGQGQDGYTF
TRBV11-1,14,-,TRBJ1-3,-,TGTGCCAGCAGGGGACACTACTCTGGAAACACCATATATTTT,CASRGHYSGNTIYF
TRBV19,14,-,TRBJ1-5,-,TGTGCCAGTAGTATCGGTCAGGGGACTCAGCCCCAGCATTTT,CASSIGQGTQPQHF
TRBV10-2,15,TRBD2,TRBJ2-3,-,TGCGCCAGCAGTGAACCAGCGGGGGCCCCAGATACGCAGTATTTT,CASSEPAGAPDTQYF
TRBV4-2,15,-,TRBJ1-1,once,TGTGCCAGCAGCCAAGAGAAGACAGTTTCCACTGAAGCTTTCTTT,CASSQEKTVSTEAFF
TRBV11-2,13,-,TRBJ1-4,-,TGTGCCAGCAGCTTCGGGCCTAATGAAAAACTGTTTTTT,CASSFGPNEKLFF
TRBV4-1,16,-,TRBJ2-2,-,TGCGCCAGCAGCCAAGTCCTCTCCCGGAACACCGGGGAGCTGTTTTTT,CASSQVLSRNTGELFF
TRBV29-1,11,TRBD1,TRBJ2-5,-,TGCAGCGGACAGGGCGGGGAGACCCAGTACTTC,CSGQGGETQYF
TRBV11-2,15,-,TRBJ1-6,-,TGTGCCAGCAGCTTGACAGGCGGTAGTAATTCACCCCTCCACTTT,CASSLTGGSNSPLHF
TRBV5-1,14,TRBD1,TRBJ1-3,-,TGCGCCAGCAGCCTGAGGGGGCCTGGAAACACCATATATTTT,CASSLRGPGNTIYF
TRBV9,14,TRBD1,TRBJ2-7,-,TGTGCCAGCAGCGGGCCGACAGGGTCCTACGAGCAGTACTTC,CASSGPTGSYEQYF
TRBV7-9,12,TRBD2,TRBJ2-7,few,TGTGCCAGCAGACTAGCGGGCCTGGAACCGTACTTC,CASRLAGLEPYF
TRBV29-1,16,-,TRBJ2-3,-,TGCAGCGTTGTTCTCGTCCAGGGGGGTAGCACAGATACGCAGTATTTT,CSVVLVQGGSTDTQYF
TRBV6-4,16,TRBD1,TRBJ2-1,-,TGTGCCAGCAGTGCGTCCGGGACAGGGGAATACAATGAGCAGTTCTTC,CASSASGTGEYNEQFF
TRBV6-6,13,-,TRBJ1-1,-,TGTGCCAGCAGAACTGAGATGAACACTGAAGCTTTCTTT,CASRTEMNTEAFF
TRBV19,15,-,TRBJ1-4,-,TGTGCCAGTAGTGACCAGGGTGCAACTAATGAAAAACTGTTTTTT,CASSDQGATNEKLFF
TRBV19,14,TRBD2,TRBJ2-7,-,TGTGCCAGTAAACCCGGGACTACTGCCTACGAGCAGTACTTC,CASKPGTTAYEQYF
TRBV28,16,-,TRBJ1-5,-,TGTGCCAGCAGTGGGTACAGCCCCTCCGGCAATCAGCCCCAGCATTTT,CASSGYSPSGNQPQHF
TRBV25-1,14,TRBD1,TRBJ2-3,-,TGTGCCAGTACCGGGACAGGAGGGCCAGATACGCAGTATTTT,CASTGTGGPDTQYF
TRBV5-4,15,-,TRBJ2-3,-,TGTGCCAGCAGCTTGGAACCCCTCTCCGGAGATACGCAGTATTTT,CASSLEPLSGDTQYF
TRBV7-2,14,-,TRBJ2-3,-,TGTGCCAGCAATAGGGGGAGGGTTACAGATACGCAGTATTTT,CASNRGRVTDTQYF
TRBV27,15,TRBD2,TRBJ2-1,-,TGTGCCAGCACCTCTGGGGAGGGAGGTTGGAATGAGCAGTTCTTC,CASTSGEGGWNEQFF
TRBV27,17,TRBD2,TRBJ2-7,-,TGTGCCAGCAGTTCCTTAACTAGCGGCCTTTACTCCTACGAGCAGTACTTC,CASSSLTSGLYSYEQYF
TRBV10-3,16,TRBD2,TRBJ2-1,-,TGTGCCATCAAGGGGCCCACTAGCGGGAAGAACAATGAGCAGTTCTTC,CAIKGPTSGKNNEQFF
TRBV25-1,13,-,TRBJ2-7,few,TGTGCCAGTACGGAGGGCCCCGGGTACGAGCAGTACTTC,CASTEGPGYEQYF
TRBV6-1,17,TRBD2,TRBJ2-5,-,TGTGCCAGCAGTGAAGGGATACTAGCGGGAGGGCGGGAGACCCAGTACTTC,CASSEGILAGGRETQYF
TRBV15,15,TRBD1,TRBJ2-5,-,TGTGCCACCAGCAGAACCCTGGGACAGCAAGAGACCCAGTACTTC,CATSRTLGQQETQYF
TRBV19,15,TRBD2,TRBJ2-3,-,TGTGCCAGTAGTGCCTCTAGCGGGAGCACAGATACGCAGTATTTT,CASSASSGSTDTQYF
TRBV7-2,17,-,TRBJ1-2,-,TGTGCCAGCAGCTTAGTGGTTGACAGGCTAGGGTACTATGGCTACACCTTC,CASSLVVDRLGYYGYTF
TRBV11-2,17,TRBD2,TRBJ2-7,-,TGTGCCAGCAGCAGAGGGGGTAGCGGGATAGCATCGTACGAGCAGTACTTC,CASSRGGSGIASYEQYF
TRBV11-2,15,TRBD1,TRBJ1-3,-,TGTGCCAGCAGGTTTGGACAGGGACCTGGAAACACCATATATTTT,CASRFGQGPGNTIYF
TRBV6-5,12,-,TRBJ2-7,-,TGTGCCAGCAGGGGCGGCACTTACGAGCAGTACTTC,CASRGGTYEQYF
TRBV27,16,-,TRBJ2-2,-,TGTGCCAGCAAACTCTCAGCGAGGAGTTACGCCGGGGAGCTGTTTTTT,CASKLSARSYAGELFF
TRBV19,13,-,TRBJ2-7,once,TGTGCCAGTAGTTCCCCGACCCTTCACGAGCAGTACTTC,CASSSPTLHEQYF
TRBV28,15,TRBD1,TRBJ2-3,-,TGTGCCAGCACCCTAAGGGGACAGGGGACAGATACGCAGTATTTT,CASTLRGQGTDTQYF
TRBV7-8,15,TRBD2,TRBJ2-7,-,TGTGCCAGCAGCCCAGGGACTAGCGGGAACTACGAGCAGTACTTC,CASSPGTSGNYEQYF
TRBV7-9,11,-,TRBJ2-3,-,TGTGCCAGCAGCTTTGTGGATACGCAGTATTTT,CASSFVDTQYF
TRBV2,12,-,TRBJ2-7,-,TGTGCCAGCAGTGGCGGTTATTACGAGCAGTACTTC,CASSGGYYEQYF
TRBV11-2,12,-,TRBJ1-1,-,TGTGCCAGCAGCCAAGGGGGAGGCGAAGCTTTCTTT,CASSQGGGEAFF
TRBV21-1,16,-,TRBJ2-5,-,TGTGCCAGCAGCCCTCCGGGGGGGACAGGGGAAGAGACCCAGTACTTC,CASSPPGGTGEETQYF